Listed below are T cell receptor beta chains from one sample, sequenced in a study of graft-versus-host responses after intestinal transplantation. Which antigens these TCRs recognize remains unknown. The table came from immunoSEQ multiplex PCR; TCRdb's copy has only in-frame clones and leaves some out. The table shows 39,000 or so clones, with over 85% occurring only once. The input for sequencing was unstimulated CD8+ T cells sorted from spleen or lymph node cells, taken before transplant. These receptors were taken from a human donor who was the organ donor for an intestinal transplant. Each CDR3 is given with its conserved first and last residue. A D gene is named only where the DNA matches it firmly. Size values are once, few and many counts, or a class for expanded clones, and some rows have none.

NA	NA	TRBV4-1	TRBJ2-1	CASSQDPLLVPAFENEQFF	TGCGCCAGCAGCCAAGATCCCCTACTAGTACCTGCCTTTGAGAATGAGCAGTTCTTC
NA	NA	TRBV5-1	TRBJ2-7	CASSWGEGDPGSEQYF	TGCGCCAGCAGCTGGGGCGAAGGGGATCCTGGATCCGAGCAGTACTTC
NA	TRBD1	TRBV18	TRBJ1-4	CASSPGPGQGPNEKLFF	TGTGCCAGCTCACCAGGCCCGGGACAGGGCCCTAATGAAAAACTGTTTTTT
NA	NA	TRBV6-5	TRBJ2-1	CASRPPLVGVNEQFF	TGTGCCAGCAGACCCCCACTAGTAGGAGTCAATGAGCAGTTCTTC
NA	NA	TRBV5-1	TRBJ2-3	CASTAGDTQYF	TGCGCCAGCACCGCCGGGGATACGCAGTATTTT
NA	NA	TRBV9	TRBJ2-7	CASSVDSGRSYEQYF	TGTGCCAGCAGCGTAGATTCGGGACGGTCCTACGAGCAGTACTTC
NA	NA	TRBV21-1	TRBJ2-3	CASSTRLAGTLPRTDTQYF	TGTGCCAGCAGCACTCGGCTAGCGGGAACCCTCCCACGGACAGATACGCAGTATTTT
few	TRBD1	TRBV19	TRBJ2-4	CASSPGTVLPENIQYF	TGTGCCAGTAGTCCCGGGACAGTACTCCCGGAAAACATTCAGTACTTC
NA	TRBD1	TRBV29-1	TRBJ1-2	CSVETGQGANYGYTF	TGCAGCGTTGAGACTGGACAGGGGGCTAACTATGGCTACACCTTC
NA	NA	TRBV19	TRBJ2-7	CASSIVGRDEQYF	TGTGCCAGTAGTATAGTTGGCAGGGACGAGCAGTACTTC
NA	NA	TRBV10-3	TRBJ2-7	CAISGDGFYEQYF	TGTGCCATCAGTGGGGACGGCTTCTACGAGCAGTACTTC
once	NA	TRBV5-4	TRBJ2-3	CASSLGGTDTQYF	TGTGCCAGCAGCTTGGGGGGCACAGATACGCAGTATTTT
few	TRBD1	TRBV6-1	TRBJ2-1	CASSPGGWEQFF	TGTGCCAGCAGTCCAGGGGGTTGGGAGCAGTTCTTC
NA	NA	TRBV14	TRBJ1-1	CASSQQGTEAFF	TGTGCCAGCAGCCAACAGGGCACTGAAGCTTTCTTT
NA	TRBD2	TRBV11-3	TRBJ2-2	CASSLTGLAGEDTGELFF	TGTGCCAGCAGCTTAACTGGACTAGCGGGAGAGGACACCGGGGAGCTGTTTTTT
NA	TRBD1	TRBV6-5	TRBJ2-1	CASSPDRVAYNEQFF	TGTGCCAGCAGTCCGGACAGGGTAGCCTACAATGAGCAGTTCTTC
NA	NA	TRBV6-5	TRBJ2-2	CASSYGLEAGELFF	TGTGCCAGCAGTTACGGGTTGGAGGCCGGGGAGCTGTTTTTT
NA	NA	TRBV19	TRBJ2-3	CASSIGSSYTDTQYF	TGTGCCAGTAGTATAGGCAGTTCTTACACAGATACGCAGTATTTT
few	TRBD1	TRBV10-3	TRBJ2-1	CAISEGQGPTYEQFF	TGTGCCATCAGTGAGGGACAGGGGCCTACGTATGAGCAGTTCTTC
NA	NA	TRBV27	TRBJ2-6	CASSSTRGLSGANVLTF	TGTGCCAGCAGTTCTACTCGGGGCCTCTCTGGGGCCAACGTCCTGACTTTC
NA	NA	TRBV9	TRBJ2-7	CASSQEGLGVQNEQYF	TGTGCCAGCAGCCAAGAAGGGCTAGGGGTTCAGAACGAGCAGTACTTC
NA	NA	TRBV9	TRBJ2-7	CASSVGVGHYEQYF	TGTGCCAGCAGCGTAGGGGTCGGCCACTACGAGCAGTACTTC
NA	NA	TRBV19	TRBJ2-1	CASSISDTYNEQFF	TGTGCCAGTAGTATCTCGGACACCTACAATGAGCAGTTCTTC
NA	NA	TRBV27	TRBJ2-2	CASSLISGELFF	TGTGCCAGCAGTTTAATTTCCGGGGAGCTGTTTTTT
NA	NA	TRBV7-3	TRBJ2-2	CASSLKAAGELFF	TGTGCCAGCAGCTTAAAGGCGGCCGGGGAGCTGTTTTTT
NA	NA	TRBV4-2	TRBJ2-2	CASSPLPLDGTGELFF	TGTGCCAGCAGCCCCTTACCCCTTGACGGCACCGGGGAGCTGTTTTTT
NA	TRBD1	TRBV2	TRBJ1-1	CASSATGGENTEAFF	TGTGCCAGCAGTGCGACAGGGGGCGAGAACACTGAAGCTTTCTTT
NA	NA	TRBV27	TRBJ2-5	CASSLSRGRDQYF	TGTGCCAGCAGTTTATCGAGAGGCCGGGATCAGTACTTC
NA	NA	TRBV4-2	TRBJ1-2	CASSQDRTNYGYTF	TGTGCCAGCAGCCAAGACAGAACTAACTATGGCTACACCTTC
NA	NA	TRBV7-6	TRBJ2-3	CASSVSAYISTDTQYF	TGTGCCAGCAGCGTAAGCGCATATATCTCCACAGATACGCAGTATTTT
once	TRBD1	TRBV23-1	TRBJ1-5	CASSQSRDRDQPQHF	TGCGCCAGCAGTCAATCGAGGGACAGGGATCAGCCCCAGCATTTT